This T cell receptor beta chain was found in a study of blood T cell repertoires in COVID-19. Data came from immunoSEQ multiplex PCR; TCRdb stores just in-frame clones and leaves some out. In the table there are over 100,000 clones, 80% of which are singletons. The CDR3 loop spans 12 amino acids. Per germline, CDR1 SGHRS and CDR2 YFSETQ. V was trimmed by 0 bases and J by 9 bases, leaving 7 bases between them. This clonotype was obtained from a human donor in a cohort sampled during active or convalescent COVID-19. Sample: peripheral blood. The J gene is TRBJ2-1, the V gene TRBV5-1; D may be TRBD2 (5 bases). CDR3 amino acids: CASSLGGSEQFF. In DNA form, the CDR3 reads TGCGCCAGCAGCTTGGGCGGGTCTGAGCAGTTCTTC.